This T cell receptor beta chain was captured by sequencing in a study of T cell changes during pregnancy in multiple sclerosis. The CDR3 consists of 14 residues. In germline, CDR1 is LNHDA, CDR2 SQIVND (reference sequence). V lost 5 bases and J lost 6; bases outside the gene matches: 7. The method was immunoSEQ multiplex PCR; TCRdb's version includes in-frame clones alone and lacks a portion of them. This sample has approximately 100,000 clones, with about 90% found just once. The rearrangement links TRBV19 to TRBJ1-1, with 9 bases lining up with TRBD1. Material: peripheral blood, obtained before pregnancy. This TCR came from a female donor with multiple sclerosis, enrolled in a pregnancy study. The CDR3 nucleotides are TGTGCCAGTAGTCGGGACAGGGCAGAGGCTGAAGCTTTCTTT. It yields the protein CASSRDRAEAEAFF.